Listed below are T cell receptor beta chains from one sample, sequenced in a study of T cell responses to AZD1222 COVID-19 vaccine. The protocol was immunoSEQ multiplex PCR, while the TCRdb copy is restricted to in-frame clones and leaves out a portion. The table shows around 170,000 clones, with approximately 91% occurring only once. The sample in question was peripheral blood, obtained 28 days after the second AZD1222 dose. Receptor source: an adult who received the AZD1222 COVID-19 vaccine. Both conserved end residues are part of each CDR3. Each record gives: J gene, V gene, clone size, D gene, CDR3 DNA, CDR3 protein. The D gene is left open where the match is weak. Only some rows state a clone size, as once, few, many or a class for expanded clones.

J gene: TRBJ2-1; V gene: TRBV9; clone size: .; D gene: .; CDR3 DNA: TGTGCCAGCAGCGTACAAGAACTCTTGGATGAGCAGTTCTTC; CDR3 protein: CASSVQELLDEQFF
J gene: TRBJ2-1; V gene: TRBV10-1; clone size: .; D gene: TRBD2; CDR3 DNA: TGCGCCAGCAGCCTGGAGAGCGATGCGGGGGGTGAGCAGTTCTTC; CDR3 protein: CASSLESDAGGEQFF
J gene: TRBJ1-6; V gene: TRBV11-2; clone size: .; D gene: .; CDR3 DNA: TGTGCCAGCAGCTTCGAAGGAGTTGGTTCACCCCTCCACTTT; CDR3 protein: CASSFEGVGSPLHF
J gene: TRBJ2-2; V gene: TRBV7-3; clone size: once; D gene: .; CDR3 DNA: TGTGCCAGCAGAGGACCGACGAACACCGGGGAGCTGTTTTTT; CDR3 protein: CASRGPTNTGELFF
J gene: TRBJ2-1; V gene: TRBV6-2/TRBV6-3; clone size: .; D gene: .; CDR3 DNA: TGTGCCAGCAGTACCCAACTCGGTTTGGCCGTAAATGAGCAGTTCTTC; CDR3 protein: CASSTQLGLAVNEQFF
J gene: TRBJ2-1; V gene: TRBV9; clone size: .; D gene: TRBD2; CDR3 DNA: TGTGCCAGCAGCGTATTAGGGCGGGGGGAATACAATGAGCAGTTCTTC; CDR3 protein: CASSVLGRGEYNEQFF
J gene: TRBJ1-1; V gene: TRBV20-1; clone size: .; D gene: .; CDR3 DNA: TGCAGTGCCAGTAGGGGGGGGTCTCTGGAGACTGAAGCTTTCTTT; CDR3 protein: CSASRGGSLETEAFF
J gene: TRBJ1-4; V gene: TRBV12-2; clone size: .; D gene: .; CDR3 DNA: TGTGCAAGTCGTCTGAGGCGAGGAATTGAAAAACTGTTTTTT; CDR3 protein: CASRLRRGIEKLFF
J gene: TRBJ1-5; V gene: TRBV15; clone size: .; D gene: TRBD1; CDR3 DNA: TGTGCCACCAGCAGAGATCGCGGGACAGACAATCAGCCCCAGCATTTT; CDR3 protein: CATSRDRGTDNQPQHF
J gene: TRBJ1-2; V gene: TRBV29-1; clone size: .; D gene: .; CDR3 DNA: TGCAGCGTTGAAGATCGACGCTTCTATGGCTACACCTTC; CDR3 protein: CSVEDRRFYGYTF
J gene: TRBJ1-4; V gene: TRBV30; clone size: .; D gene: .; CDR3 DNA: TGTGCCTGGAGGCTGTCAGGCGGAAAACTGTTTTTT; CDR3 protein: CAWRLSGGKLFF
J gene: TRBJ1-2; V gene: TRBV7-2; clone size: .; D gene: TRBD1; CDR3 DNA: TGTGCCAGCAGCTCCGACAGGGGCCCTTATGGCTACACCTTC; CDR3 protein: CASSSDRGPYGYTF
J gene: TRBJ2-7; V gene: TRBV4-3; clone size: .; D gene: .; CDR3 DNA: TGCGCCAGCAGCCAGCAGGGCGGGGCCTACGAGCAGTACTTC; CDR3 protein: CASSQQGGAYEQYF
J gene: TRBJ2-1; V gene: TRBV4-1; clone size: .; D gene: TRBD2; CDR3 DNA: TGCGCCAGCAGCCAAGCTCCCGGACTAGCGGGAGGGCCTGCCTACAATGAGCAGTTCTTC; CDR3 protein: CASSQAPGLAGGPAYNEQFF
J gene: TRBJ2-1; V gene: TRBV5-1; clone size: .; D gene: TRBD1; CDR3 DNA: TGCGCCAGCAGCTTGGGACAGGGGCTAGTAGGGAATGAGCAGTTCTTC; CDR3 protein: CASSLGQGLVGNEQFF
J gene: TRBJ2-3; V gene: TRBV5-1; clone size: .; D gene: .; CDR3 DNA: TGCGCCAGCAGCTCGACTAGTGGGACAGATACGCAGTATTTT; CDR3 protein: CASSSTSGTDTQYF
J gene: TRBJ2-1; V gene: TRBV5-4; clone size: .; D gene: TRBD2; CDR3 DNA: TGTGCCAGCAGCTTGGCCGGGGGGGCCCCCAATGAGCAGTTCTTC; CDR3 protein: CASSLAGGAPNEQFF
J gene: TRBJ2-3; V gene: TRBV20-1; clone size: .; D gene: .; CDR3 DNA: TGCAGTGCTAGTTCGGGGGACCTTATGGATACGCAGTATTTT; CDR3 protein: CSASSGDLMDTQYF
J gene: TRBJ2-3; V gene: TRBV30; clone size: .; D gene: .; CDR3 DNA: TGTGCCTTACGAGGGAGCACAGATACGCAGTATTTT; CDR3 protein: CALRGSTDTQYF
J gene: TRBJ1-4; V gene: TRBV6-2/TRBV6-3; clone size: .; D gene: .; CDR3 DNA: TGTGCCAGCAGTTACTCCAGTCCAACCCTAAAAAGACTGTTTTTT; CDR3 protein: CASSYSSPTLKRLFF
J gene: TRBJ2-7; V gene: TRBV11-2; clone size: .; D gene: TRBD1; CDR3 DNA: TGTGCCAGCAGCACCCATACAGGGGCCCGGGACGAGCAGTACTTC; CDR3 protein: CASSTHTGARDEQYF
J gene: TRBJ1-1; V gene: TRBV10-1; clone size: .; D gene: TRBD1; CDR3 DNA: TGCGCCAGCACCTCGGCAGGGGGCGCTTGGAAGGCTTTCTTT; CDR3 protein: CASTSAGGAWKAFF
J gene: TRBJ2-2; V gene: TRBV2; clone size: .; D gene: .; CDR3 DNA: TGTGCCAGCAGTGTGCTCCGCGGGGCGAACACCGGGGAGCTGTTTTTT; CDR3 protein: CASSVLRGANTGELFF